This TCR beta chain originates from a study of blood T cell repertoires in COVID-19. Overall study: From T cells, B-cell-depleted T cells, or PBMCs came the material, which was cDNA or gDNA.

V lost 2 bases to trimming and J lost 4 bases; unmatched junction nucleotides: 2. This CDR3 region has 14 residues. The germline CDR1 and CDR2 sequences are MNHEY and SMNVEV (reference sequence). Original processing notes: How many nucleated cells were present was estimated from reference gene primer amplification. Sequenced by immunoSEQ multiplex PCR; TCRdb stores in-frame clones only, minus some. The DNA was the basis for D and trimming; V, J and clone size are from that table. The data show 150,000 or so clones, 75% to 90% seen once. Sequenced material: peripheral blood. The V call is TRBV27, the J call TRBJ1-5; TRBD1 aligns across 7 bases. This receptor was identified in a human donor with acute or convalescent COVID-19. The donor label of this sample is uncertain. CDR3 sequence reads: CASSLRDSNQPQHF. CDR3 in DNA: TGTGCCAGCAGTTTAAGGGACAGTAATCAGCCCCAGCATTTT.